This passage covers 4 T cell receptor beta chains from one sample sequenced in a study of T cell changes during pregnancy in multiple sclerosis. Here immunoSEQ multiplex PCR was the method, and the copy in TCRdb shows in-frame clones only, minus some. Of 75,000 to 95,000 clones detected, 75% to 95% appear once; the ten largest clones hold approximately 0.97%. The sequencing used peripheral blood, collected before pregnancy. These receptors came from a female donor with multiple sclerosis, enrolled in a pregnancy study.

This chain links TRBV7-9 with TRBJ2-1; TRBD1 is a possible D gene (6 bases). The CDR3 has 15 amino acids. Per the germline V gene, CDR1 is SEHNR and CDR2 is FQNEAQ (reference sequence). Deletions cut 5 bases from V and 5 bases from J, with 16 bases between. CDR3 protein: CASSPQGGSNNEQFF. For the CDR3, the DNA is TGTGCCAGCAGCCCACAGGGTGGGTCCAACAATGAGCAGTTCTTC.

The rearrangement uses TRBV5-4 and TRBJ1-2; weak D call: TRBD1 (5 bases). CDR1 SGHNT and CDR2 YYREEE come from the germline V gene (reference sequence). The CDR3 runs 13 residues. V lost 0 bases and J 8 bases, leaving 11 bases between the germline ends. CDR3 in DNA: TGTGCCAGCAGCTTGGGGACATCCAACGGCTACACCTTC. Amino acid sequence: CASSLGTSNGYTF.

The chain combines TRBV27 with TRBJ1-1; 8 nucleotides match TRBD1. The CDR3 covers 15 residues. Germline lookup yields CDR1 MNHEY and CDR2 SMNVEV (reference sequence). Trimming took 6 bases from V and 3 from J; bases not matched to a gene: 9. The CDR3 nucleotides read TGTGCCAGCAGGGAGTACAGGGGGGCGTACACTGAAGCTTTCTTT. Translating gives CASREYRGAYTEAFF.

This chain connects TRBV27 to TRBJ2-2, with TRBD1 matching 11 bases. This CDR3 is built from 18 residues. The V segment lost 5 bases and the J segment 3 bases; nucleotides outside the gene matches: 11. In germline, CDR1 is MNHEY, CDR2 SMNVEV (reference sequence). For the CDR3, the DNA is TGTGCCAGCAGTATCTCCTACCCGGGACAGGGGGACACCGGGGAGCTGTTTTTT. Its translation is CASSISYPGQGDTGELFF.